The T cell receptor beta chain described here comes from a study of T cells in Graves' hyperthyroidism and ophthalmopathy. Looking at the study overall: Once the initial diagnosis was made, peripheral blood was obtained before any treatment.

This clonotype was seen more than once but under ten times. What it binds is unknown. Amplified regions were TCR beta CDR3 sequences from RNA transcripts. HTBI primers were the set used in a first-round RT-PCR of the TCR CDR3. TCRdb re-called the multiplex PCR reads with MiXCR, one entry per CDR3 protein. The table shows 700,000 or so distinct CDR3 sequences, with about 14% occurring only once. General study results and limits: Blood shared most expanded thyroid clonotypes above 0.001. A model built on 13 V-J features separated ophthalmopathy from stable hyperthyroidism.

The trim removed 5 bases at V and 4 bases at J, leaving 7 bases unmatched. The CDR3 contains 16 residues. CDR1 and CDR2 from the germline V gene are MNHEY and SMNVEV (reference sequence). The material sequenced was blood. This sequence was found in a woman aged 45-65 years with Graves' ophthalmopathy. The rearrangement uses TRBV27 and TRBJ2-1, with 11 bases matching TRBD2. The CDR3 DNA reads as TGTGCCAGCAGTACGGGACTAGCGGAAATATACAATGAGCAGTTCTTC. This encodes CASSTGLAEIYNEQFF.